A selection of T cell receptor beta chains follows, all from one sample in a study of regulatory T cells in long-lasting Graves disease. TCRdb independently ran MiXCR on the multiplex PCR reads; one entry per CDR3 protein. The sample holds 520,000 or so distinct CDR3 sequences, 12% seen once. This same sample was also part of a study on T cells in Graves' hyperthyroidism and ophthalmopathy.

The sequences come from peripheral blood mononuclear cells (PBMCs), collected at new diagnosis, from a patient treated with antithyroid drugs. Receptor source: a woman aged 25-40 years with Graves disease. Each CDR3 is given without its conserved first and last residue. Some rows mark clone size as missing; the rest say once, few, many or name a class of expanded clone.

abundance	v_gene	CDR3aa
NA	TRBV20-1	SALDIRALRADTQY
many	TRBV2	ASRGRGNEQF
many	TRBV2	ASRIDRLNTEAF
many	TRBV24-1	ATSDPGTGRVEQY
many	TRBV4-3	ASSQDHRGQETQY
NA	TRBV11-2	ASSSHRFSEPHEQY
few	TRBV20-1	SAVGVRVLNNEQF
NA	TRBV6-2/TRBV6-3	ASSYGLDREIY
many	TRBV4-3	ASSRQGSGTDTQY
few	TRBV5-5	ASSFEPLSQPQH
many	TRBV28	AAGPFGVETQY
NA	TRBV6-5	ASSLTGSLSPLH
NA	TRBV4-1	ASSQIPWDTLRGYT
many	TRBV15	ATSRDRGREQF
many	TRBV29-1	SAFKNTGELF
NA	TRBV12-3/TRBV12-4	ASSSPSRGAYEQY
NA	TRBV6-5	ASSYSDSPLH
many	TRBV20-1	SARLAGGQWYEQY
few	TRBV18	ASSPKTSGYNEQF
NA	TRBV25-1	ASSVGRLAGGASNEQF
many	TRBV20-1	STGDREYEQY
many	TRBV5-4	ASSTGLAGETQY
many	TRBV20-1	SARGLAGSSYEQY
many	TRBV20-1	SASLAGDLINEQF
many	TRBV7-8	ASGAGFVNEQF
NA	TRBV25-1	ASSEPGQADTEAF
many	TRBV27	ASSLSGIRYEQY
few	TRBV5-5	ASSLNLAGAWPI
many	TRBV5-8	ASSLVGGTENIQY
NA	TRBV5-5	ASSQIYRAIYNEQF
NA	TRBV2	ASSAGQWGYEQY
many	TRBV19	ASKGERGYYNEQF
many	TRBV30	AWSGVTEAF
many	TRBV4-2	ASSQDATDRGGDTQY
many	TRBV7-9	ASKYGSGSDTQY
many	TRBV5-1	ASSLGSASYNEQF
many	TRBV11-2	ASSHRGGDTGELF
many	TRBV28	ASSFTETQY
many	TRBV5-6	ASSLWEGGYT